This record looks at one T cell receptor (beta chain) sequence and its context. Its antigen is still unknown. The ends were cut back, 3 bases at V and 7 bases at J, with 15 bases in the middle. The CDR3 is 14 amino acids. Germline CDR1 reads SGHRS; CDR2 reads YFSETQ. The data stem from a study of shared clonotypes between healthy human individuals. General study findings and limits: Sequencing depth was expected to influence donor clonotype sharing.

TCRdb keeps only in-frame clones here, not all; method: immunoSEQ multiplex PCR. This sample has 2 million to 2.5 million clones, with roughly 95% found just once. Input material: naive CD4+ T cells sorted from blood. The sample's subset: CD45RA+ positively selected. The chain has TRBV5-1 and TRBJ2-3; no definite D call. The sequence was obtained from a man aged 18 to 30 in good health. CDR3 sequence: CASSSLGNQNTQYF. DNA for the CDR3: TGCGCCAGCAGCTCTTTAGGAAATCAAAATACGCAGTATTTT.